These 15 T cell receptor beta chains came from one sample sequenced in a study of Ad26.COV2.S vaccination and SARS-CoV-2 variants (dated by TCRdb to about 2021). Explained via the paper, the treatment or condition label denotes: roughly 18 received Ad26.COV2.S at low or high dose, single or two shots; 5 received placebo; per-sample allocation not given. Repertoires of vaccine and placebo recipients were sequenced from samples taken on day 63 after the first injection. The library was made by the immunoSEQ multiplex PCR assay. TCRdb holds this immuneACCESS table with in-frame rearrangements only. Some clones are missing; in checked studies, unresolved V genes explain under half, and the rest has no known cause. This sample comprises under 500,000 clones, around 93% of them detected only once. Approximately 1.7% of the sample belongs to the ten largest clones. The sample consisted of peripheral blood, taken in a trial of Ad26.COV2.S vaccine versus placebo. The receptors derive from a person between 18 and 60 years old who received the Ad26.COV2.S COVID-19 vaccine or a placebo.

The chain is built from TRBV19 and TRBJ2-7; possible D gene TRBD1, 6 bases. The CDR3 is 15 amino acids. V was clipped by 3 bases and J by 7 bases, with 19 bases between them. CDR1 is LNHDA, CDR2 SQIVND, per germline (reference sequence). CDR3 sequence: CASSMRTEGRWEQYF. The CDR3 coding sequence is TGTGCCAGTAGTATGCGGACAGAAGGACGGTGGGAGCAGTACTTC.

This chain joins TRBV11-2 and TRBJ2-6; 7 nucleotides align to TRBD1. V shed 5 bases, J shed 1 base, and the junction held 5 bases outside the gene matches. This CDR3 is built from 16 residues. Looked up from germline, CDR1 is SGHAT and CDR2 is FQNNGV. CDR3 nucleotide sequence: TGTGCCAGCAGCAACACCAGGGGGTCTGGGGCCAACGTCCTGACTTTC. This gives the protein CASSNTRGSGANVLTF.

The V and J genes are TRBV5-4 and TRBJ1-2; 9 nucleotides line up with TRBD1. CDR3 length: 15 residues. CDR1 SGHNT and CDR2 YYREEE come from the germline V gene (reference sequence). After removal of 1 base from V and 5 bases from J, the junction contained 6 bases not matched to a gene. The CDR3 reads CASSLRTGDWYGYTF. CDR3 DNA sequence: TGTGCCAGCAGCTTGAGGACAGGGGATTGGTATGGCTACACCTTC.

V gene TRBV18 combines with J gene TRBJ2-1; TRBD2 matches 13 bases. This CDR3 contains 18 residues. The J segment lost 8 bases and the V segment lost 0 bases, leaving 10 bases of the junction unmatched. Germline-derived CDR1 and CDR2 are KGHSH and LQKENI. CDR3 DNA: TGTGCCAGCTCACCACCGCTAACTAGCGGGGGGGCCATGGATGAGCAGTTCTTC. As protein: CASSPPLTSGGAMDEQFF.

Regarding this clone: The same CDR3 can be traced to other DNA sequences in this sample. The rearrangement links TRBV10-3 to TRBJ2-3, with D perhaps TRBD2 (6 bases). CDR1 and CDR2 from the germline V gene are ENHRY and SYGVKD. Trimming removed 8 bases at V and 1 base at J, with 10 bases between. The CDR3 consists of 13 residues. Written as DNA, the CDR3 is TGTGCCATCTCCGGGACTGGCACAGATACGCAGTATTTT. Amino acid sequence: CAISGTGTDTQYF.

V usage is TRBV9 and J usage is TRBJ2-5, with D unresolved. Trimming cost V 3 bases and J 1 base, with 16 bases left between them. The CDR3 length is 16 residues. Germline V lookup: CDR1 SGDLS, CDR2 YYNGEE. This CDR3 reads CASSAGQRIFQETQYF. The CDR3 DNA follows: TGTGCCAGCAGCGCCGGGCAGCGAATATTCCAAGAGACCCAGTACTTC.

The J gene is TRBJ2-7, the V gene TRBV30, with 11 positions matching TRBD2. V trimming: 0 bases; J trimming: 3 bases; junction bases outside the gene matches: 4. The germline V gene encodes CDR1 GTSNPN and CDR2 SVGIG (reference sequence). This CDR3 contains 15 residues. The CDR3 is CAWSVGTSGLYEQYF. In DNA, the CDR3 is TGTGCCTGGAGTGTAGGGACTAGCGGTCTCTACGAGCAGTACTTC. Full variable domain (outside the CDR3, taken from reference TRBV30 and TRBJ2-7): SQTIHQWPATLVQPVGSPLSLECTVEGTSNPNLYWYRQAAGRGLQLLFYSVGIGQISSEVPQNLSASRPQDRQFILSSKKLLLSDSGFYLCAWSVGTSGLYEQYFGPGTRLTVT.

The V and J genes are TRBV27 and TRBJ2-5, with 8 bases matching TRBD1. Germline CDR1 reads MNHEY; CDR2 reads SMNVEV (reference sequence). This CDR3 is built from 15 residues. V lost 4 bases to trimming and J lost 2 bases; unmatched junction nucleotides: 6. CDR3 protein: CASSSDRGKQETQYF. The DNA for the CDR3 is TGTGCCAGCAGTTCCGACAGGGGAAAACAAGAGACCCAGTACTTC.

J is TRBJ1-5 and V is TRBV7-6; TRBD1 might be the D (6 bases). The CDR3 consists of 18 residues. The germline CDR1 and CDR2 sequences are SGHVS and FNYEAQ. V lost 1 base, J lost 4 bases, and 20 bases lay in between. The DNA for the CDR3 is TGTGCCAGCAGCTTAGAGGGGGGGGGCCCTTTTCGTAATCAGCCCCAGCATTTT. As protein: CASSLEGGGPFRNQPQHF.

For the CDR3, the DNA is TGTGCCATCAGTAGGGGTTCCACTGGAAACACCATATATTTT. Protein sequence: CAISRGSTGNTIYF. The chain links TRBV10-3 to TRBJ1-3, with D perhaps matching TRBD1 (5 bases). This CDR3 is 14 amino acids long. Germline assignment: CDR1 ENHRY and CDR2 SYGVKD. V was cut by 5 bases and J by 2 bases, with 10 bases left in between.

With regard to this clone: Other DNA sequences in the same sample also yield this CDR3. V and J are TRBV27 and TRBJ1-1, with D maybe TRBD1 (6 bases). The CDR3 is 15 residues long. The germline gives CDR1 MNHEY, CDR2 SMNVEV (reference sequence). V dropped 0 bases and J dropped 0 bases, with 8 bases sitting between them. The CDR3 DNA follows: TGTGCCAGCAGTTTATCGGGGGGGCTGAACACTGAAGCTTTCTTT. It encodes CASSLSGGLNTEAFF.

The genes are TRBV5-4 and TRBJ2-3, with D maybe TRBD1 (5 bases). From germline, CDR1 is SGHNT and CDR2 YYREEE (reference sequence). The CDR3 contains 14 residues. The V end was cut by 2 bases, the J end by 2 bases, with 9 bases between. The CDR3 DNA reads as TGTGCCAGCAGCTTAACCAGGGACACAGATACGCAGTATTTT. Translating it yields CASSLTRDTDTQYF.

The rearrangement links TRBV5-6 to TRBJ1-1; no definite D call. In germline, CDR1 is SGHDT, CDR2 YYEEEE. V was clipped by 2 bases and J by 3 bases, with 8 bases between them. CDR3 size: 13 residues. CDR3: CASSFWWDTEAFF. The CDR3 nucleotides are TGTGCCAGCAGCTTTTGGTGGGACACTGAAGCTTTCTTT.

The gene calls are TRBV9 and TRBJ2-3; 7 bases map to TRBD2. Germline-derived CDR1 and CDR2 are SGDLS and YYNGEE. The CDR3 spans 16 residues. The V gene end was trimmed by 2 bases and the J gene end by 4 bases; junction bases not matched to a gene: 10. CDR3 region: CASSVLGEGWADTQYF. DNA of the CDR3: TGTGCCAGCAGCGTCCTAGGGGAGGGGTGGGCAGATACGCAGTATTTT.

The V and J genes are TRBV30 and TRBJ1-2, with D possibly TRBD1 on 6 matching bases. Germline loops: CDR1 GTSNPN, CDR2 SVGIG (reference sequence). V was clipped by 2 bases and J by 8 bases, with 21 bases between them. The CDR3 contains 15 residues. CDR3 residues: CAWSHTGTRVKGYTF. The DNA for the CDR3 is TGTGCCTGGAGTCATACAGGGACTAGAGTTAAGGGCTACACCTTC.